This is a list of T cell receptor beta chains from one sample in a study of T cell responses to AZD1222 COVID-19 vaccine. The data were produced by immunoSEQ multiplex PCR, yet TCRdb's version contains in-frame clones alone and is incomplete. The sample consists of 150,000 to 200,000 clones, around 90% of them appearing once. Here the sequenced sample was peripheral blood, taken on day 0 of AZD1222 vaccination. The receptors originated from an adult in good health. The CDR3 runs from the conserved cysteine through the conserved F or W. A D gene is named only where the DNA matches it firmly. Rows may omit the clone size; those that give it use once, few, many or a size class.

TRBJ1-6,.,TRBV3-1/TRBV3-2,15,TRBD1,CASNGLGQGYSPLHF,TGTGCCAGCAACGGGCTGGGACAGGGATATTCACCCCTCCACTTT
TRBJ1-1,.,TRBV6-6,14,TRBD1,CASSIQGVNTEAFF,TGTGCCAGCAGTATACAGGGGGTGAACACTGAAGCTTTCTTT
TRBJ1-1,.,TRBV27,12,.,CASRLIKGEAFF,TGTGCCAGCCGATTGATTAAGGGGGAGGCTTTCTTT
TRBJ1-1,.,TRBV7-2,12,.,CASSWTDTEAFF,TGTGCCAGCAGCTGGACAGACACTGAAGCTTTCTTT
TRBJ1-6,.,TRBV10-3,14,TRBD1,CAISPGTGDSPLHF,TGTGCCATCAGTCCCGGGACAGGGGATTCACCCCTCCACTTT
TRBJ2-3,.,TRBV29-1,14,TRBD1,CSVGGDRSTDTQYF,TGCAGCGTTGGCGGGGACAGGAGCACAGATACGCAGTATTTT
TRBJ2-7,.,TRBV4-1,15,TRBD2,CASSQVSGSRYEQYF,TGCGCCAGCAGCCAAGTCAGCGGGAGTCGGTACGAGCAGTACTTC
TRBJ2-7,.,TRBV7-7,13,.,CASSLSQGYEQYF,TGTGCCAGCAGCTTAAGTCAGGGATACGAGCAGTACTTC
TRBJ2-2,.,TRBV12-3/TRBV12-4,13,TRBD1,CASRLQGAGELFF,TGTGCCAGCAGACTACAGGGGGCCGGGGAGCTGTTTTTT
TRBJ1-2,.,TRBV15,18,TRBD1,CATSASSGGWQGGDGYTF,TGTGCCACCAGCGCCTCCTCTGGGGGATGGCAGGGGGGAGATGGCTACACCTTC
TRBJ2-7,.,TRBV15,15,TRBD1,CATSSLGTGLYEQYF,TGTGCCACCAGCAGTCTCGGGACAGGACTCTACGAGCAGTACTTC
TRBJ2-1,.,TRBV28,13,.,CASSFGGRNEQFF,TGTGCCAGCAGTTTCGGCGGCAGGAATGAGCAGTTCTTC
TRBJ1-5,.,TRBV3-1/TRBV3-2,14,.,CASSPGHGNQPQHF,TGTGCCAGCAGCCCAGGACACGGGAATCAGCCCCAGCATTTT
TRBJ2-7,few,TRBV12-3/TRBV12-4,12,.,CASSFPGREQYF,TGTGCCAGCAGCTTTCCAGGGAGAGAGCAGTACTTC
TRBJ2-1,.,TRBV28,16,TRBD2,CASMPSGSVGVNEQFF,TGTGCCAGCATGCCTAGCGGGAGTGTCGGCGTCAATGAGCAGTTCTTC
TRBJ1-2,once,TRBV20-1,13,.,CSASDMTNYGYTF,TGCAGTGCTAGTGATATGACTAACTATGGCTACACCTTC
TRBJ2-1,.,TRBV12-3/TRBV12-4,12,.,CASRFALREQFF,TGTGCCAGCAGGTTCGCCCTCCGGGAGCAGTTCTTC
TRBJ2-3,.,TRBV5-1,14,TRBD2,CASSAGGSTDTQYF,TGCGCCAGCAGTGCGGGGGGAAGCACAGATACGCAGTATTTT
TRBJ1-5,.,TRBV5-5,16,TRBD1,CASSLVGDSPNQPQHF,TGTGCCAGCAGCTTGGTCGGGGACAGCCCCAATCAGCCCCAGCATTTT
TRBJ1-1,.,TRBV5-1,14,TRBD1,CASSRGQGNTEAFF,TGCGCCAGCAGCCGTGGACAGGGTAACACTGAAGCTTTCTTT
TRBJ1-2,.,TRBV11-3,11,.,CASSYGAFHHF,TGTGCCAGCAGCTATGGGGCCTTCCACCACTTC